This T cell receptor (beta chain) was identified during a study of T cell responses to AZD1222 COVID-19 vaccine. General study findings and limits: Seropositive AZD1222 recipients at baseline numbered only 5 to 7. A mostly white British donor set with more females was recruited, and clonal diversity was possibly underestimated. Across spike, vaccine-associated CD4 TCRs were found, dominant at 160-218 and 743-854.

For this clone: What it binds is not known.

Here immunoSEQ multiplex PCR was the method, and the copy in TCRdb shows in-frame clones only, minus some. In the table there are 99,000 or so clones, about 81% of which are singletons. V trimming: 4 bases; J trimming: 1 base; junction bases outside the gene matches: 7. This CDR3 spans 15 amino acids. The germline V gene encodes CDR1 MNHEY and CDR2 SMNVEV (reference sequence). The V and J genes are TRBV27 and TRBJ2-7; 7 bases line up with TRBD1. Material: peripheral blood, obtained on day 0 of AZD1222 vaccination. The clonotype originates from an adult in good health. CDR3 bases: TGTGCCAGCAGTTCAACCGGGACAGTATCCTACGAGCAGTACTTC. Protein sequence: CASSSTGTVSYEQYF.